This T cell receptor (beta chain) was documented in a study of blood T cell repertoires in COVID-19. Individuals drawn from approximately 22 US areas were roughly 18 to 100 years old. Germline assignment: CDR1 SGHRS and CDR2 YFSETQ. The CDR3 consists of 17 residues. Trimming left V 4 bases short and J 4 bases short, with 23 bases between. The assay was immunoSEQ multiplex PCR, and TCRdb's table has in-frame clones only and misses some. The repertoire includes roughly 280,000 clones, 80% to 90% of them detected once, and over 2% sits in the top ten. This sequence joins TRBV5-1 and TRBJ1-2; possible D gene TRBD1, 5 bases. Sequenced input: PBMCs or T cells enriched from blood (not recorded which). This receptor was identified in a woman aged 18 to 35 who had recovered from COVID-19. CDR3 loop: CASSPLGGGLGRYGYTF. The DNA of the CDR3 is TGCGCCAGCAGCCCTCTTGGGGGGGGTTTAGGCCGCTATGGCTACACCTTC.